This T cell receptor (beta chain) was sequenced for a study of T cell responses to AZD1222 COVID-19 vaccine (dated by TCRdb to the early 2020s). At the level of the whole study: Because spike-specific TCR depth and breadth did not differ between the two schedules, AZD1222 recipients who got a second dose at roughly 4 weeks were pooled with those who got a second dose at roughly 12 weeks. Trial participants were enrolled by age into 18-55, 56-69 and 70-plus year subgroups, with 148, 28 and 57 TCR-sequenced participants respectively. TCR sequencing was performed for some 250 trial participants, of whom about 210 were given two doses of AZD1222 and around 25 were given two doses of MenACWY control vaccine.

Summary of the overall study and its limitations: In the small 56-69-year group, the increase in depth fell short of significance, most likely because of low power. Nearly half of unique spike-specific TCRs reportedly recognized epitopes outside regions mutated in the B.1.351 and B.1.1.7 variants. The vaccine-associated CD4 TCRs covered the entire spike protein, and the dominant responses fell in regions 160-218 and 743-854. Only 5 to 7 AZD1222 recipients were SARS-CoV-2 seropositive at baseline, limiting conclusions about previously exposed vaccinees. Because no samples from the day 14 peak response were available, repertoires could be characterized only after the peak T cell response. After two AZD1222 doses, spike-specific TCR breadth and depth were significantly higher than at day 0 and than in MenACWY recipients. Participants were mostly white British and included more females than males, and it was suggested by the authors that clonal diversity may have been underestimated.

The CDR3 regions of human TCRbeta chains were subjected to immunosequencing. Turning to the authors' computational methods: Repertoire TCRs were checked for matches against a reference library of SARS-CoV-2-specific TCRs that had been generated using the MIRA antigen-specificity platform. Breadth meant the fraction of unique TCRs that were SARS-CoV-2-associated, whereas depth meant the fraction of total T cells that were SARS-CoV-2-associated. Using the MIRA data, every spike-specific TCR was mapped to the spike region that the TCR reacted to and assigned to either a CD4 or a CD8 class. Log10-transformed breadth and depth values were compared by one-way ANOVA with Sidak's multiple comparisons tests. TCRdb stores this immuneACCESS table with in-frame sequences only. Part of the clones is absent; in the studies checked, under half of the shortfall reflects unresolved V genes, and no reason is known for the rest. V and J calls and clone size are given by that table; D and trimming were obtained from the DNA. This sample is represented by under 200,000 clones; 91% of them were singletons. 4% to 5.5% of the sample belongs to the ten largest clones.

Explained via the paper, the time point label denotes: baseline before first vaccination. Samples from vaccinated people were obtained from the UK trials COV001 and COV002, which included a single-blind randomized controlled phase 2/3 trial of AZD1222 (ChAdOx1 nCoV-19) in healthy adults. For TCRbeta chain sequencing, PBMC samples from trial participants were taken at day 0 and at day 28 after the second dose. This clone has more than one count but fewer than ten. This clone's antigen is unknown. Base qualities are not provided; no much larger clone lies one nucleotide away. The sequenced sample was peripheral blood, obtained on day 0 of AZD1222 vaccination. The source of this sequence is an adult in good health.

The nucleotide sequence is given as TGCGCCAGCAGCAGGGACACCACGGGCGAGCAGTACTTC. This is translated as CASSRDTTGEQYF. The sequence is built from TRBV5-1 and TRBJ2-7; the D gene is possibly TRBD1, with 6 bases matching. V gives up 4 bases and J gives up 6 bases, and the segment between their germline ends measures 14 bases. Looking up the germline V gene yields CDR1 SGHRS and CDR2 YFSETQ. The CDR3 covers 13 residues, taking in both the cysteine and the phenylalanine. Just the 39-base CDR3 DNA is kept, in frame starting at base 1.